This is a list of T cell receptor beta chains from one sample in a study of OX40 agonist ivuxolimab in advanced cancers. Generated by immunoSEQ multiplex PCR, the TCRdb table keeps only in-frame clones and is missing some. Among 98,000 or so clones listed, approximately 94% were seen once. The sequences come from CD4+ or CD8+ T cells sorted from blood, collected in a trial of the OX40 agonist ivuxolimab. The receptors come from an adult with an advanced solid tumor such as melanoma, head and neck, liver or kidney cancer. The CDR3 runs from the conserved cysteine through the conserved F or W. Each record gives: CDR3 protein, CDR3 DNA, J gene, clone size, V gene, D gene. The D gene is left open where the match is weak. Only some rows state a clone size, as once, few, many or a class for expanded clones.

CDR3 protein: CASSLGLEYGYTF
CDR3 DNA: TGTGCCAGCAGCTTAGGATTGGAATATGGCTACACCTTC
J gene: TRBJ1-2
clone size: .
V gene: TRBV7-2
D gene: .

CDR3 protein: CAIQGQGNTEAFF
CDR3 DNA: TGTGCCATACAAGGACAGGGGAACACTGAAGCTTTCTTT
J gene: TRBJ1-1
clone size: once
V gene: TRBV10-3
D gene: TRBD1

CDR3 protein: CASSSLTSGHEQYF
CDR3 DNA: TGCGCCAGCAGCTCCCTCACTAGCGGGCACGAGCAGTACTTC
J gene: TRBJ2-7
clone size: .
V gene: TRBV5-1
D gene: TRBD2

CDR3 protein: CASREPQDSPLHF
CDR3 DNA: TGTGCCAGTAGGGAACCGCAGGATTCACCCCTCCACTTT
J gene: TRBJ1-6
clone size: few
V gene: TRBV19
D gene: .

CDR3 protein: CASSLETAYEQYF
CDR3 DNA: TGTGCCAGCAGCTTAGAGACAGCCTACGAGCAGTACTTC
J gene: TRBJ2-7
clone size: .
V gene: TRBV7-2
D gene: .

CDR3 protein: CASSSRAGNYGYTF
CDR3 DNA: TGTGCCAGCAGCAGTAGGGCAGGGAACTATGGCTACACCTTC
J gene: TRBJ1-2
clone size: .
V gene: TRBV28
D gene: .

CDR3 protein: CASQQGPNYGYTF
CDR3 DNA: TGTGCCAGCCAACAGGGTCCCAACTATGGCTACACCTTC
J gene: TRBJ1-2
clone size: once
V gene: TRBV6-1
D gene: .

CDR3 protein: CASARGRLGLGEQFF
CDR3 DNA: TGCGCCAGCGCCAGGGGACGACTAGGACTGGGTGAGCAGTTCTTC
J gene: TRBJ2-1
clone size: .
V gene: TRBV4-3
D gene: .

CDR3 protein: CASSPWGGSSYEQYF
CDR3 DNA: TGTGCCAGCAGCCCATGGGGGGGGAGCTCCTACGAGCAGTACTTC
J gene: TRBJ2-7
clone size: .
V gene: TRBV7-2
D gene: TRBD2

CDR3 protein: CASSQDRGQKQYF
CDR3 DNA: TGCGCCAGCAGCCAAGATAGGGGACAGAAGCAGTACTTC
J gene: TRBJ2-7
clone size: .
V gene: TRBV4-1
D gene: TRBD1

CDR3 protein: CASSLRGGTGNTIYF
CDR3 DNA: TGTGCCAGCAGCCTCCGGGGGGGTACTGGAAACACCATATATTTT
J gene: TRBJ1-3
clone size: .
V gene: TRBV11-2
D gene: .

CDR3 protein: CASRGAASTDTQYF
CDR3 DNA: TGCGCCAGCAGAGGAGCGGCGAGCACAGATACGCAGTATTTT
J gene: TRBJ2-3
clone size: .
V gene: TRBV5-1
D gene: .

CDR3 protein: CASSLSPRGFPEAFF
CDR3 DNA: TGTGCCAGCAGTTTATCGCCCAGGGGGTTCCCTGAAGCTTTCTTT
J gene: TRBJ1-1
clone size: .
V gene: TRBV28
D gene: TRBD1

CDR3 protein: CASSLDAGLGTEAFF
CDR3 DNA: TGTGCCAGCAGCTTGGATGCCGGGTTAGGCACTGAAGCTTTCTTT
J gene: TRBJ1-1
clone size: .
V gene: TRBV7-2
D gene: .

CDR3 protein: CASSPARYLSYEQYF
CDR3 DNA: TGTGCCAGCAGCCCCGCCAGGTATCTCTCCTACGAGCAGTACTTC
J gene: TRBJ2-7
clone size: once
V gene: TRBV11-2
D gene: .

CDR3 protein: CASSLSIATSSYEQYF
CDR3 DNA: TGTGCCAGCAGTTTATCGATTGCGACATCATCCTACGAGCAGTACTTC
J gene: TRBJ2-7
clone size: .
V gene: TRBV27
D gene: .

CDR3 protein: CAWSKDPTAYEQYF
CDR3 DNA: TGTGCCTGGAGTAAGGACCCCACGGCCTACGAGCAGTACTTC
J gene: TRBJ2-7
clone size: .
V gene: TRBV30
D gene: .

CDR3 protein: CASSVRTGGMNEKLFF
CDR3 DNA: TGTGCCAGTAGTGTTCGGACAGGAGGTATGAATGAAAAACTGTTTTTT
J gene: TRBJ1-4
clone size: .
V gene: TRBV19
D gene: TRBD1

CDR3 protein: CAWSRDRPYGYTF
CDR3 DNA: TGTGCCTGGAGTCGGGACAGGCCCTATGGCTACACCTTC
J gene: TRBJ1-2
clone size: .
V gene: TRBV30
D gene: TRBD1

CDR3 protein: CASSRQGSVRELFF
CDR3 DNA: TGTGCCAGCAGTCGACAGGGGTCTGTCCGGGAGCTGTTTTTT
J gene: TRBJ2-2
clone size: .
V gene: TRBV6-6
D gene: TRBD1

CDR3 protein: CASSPQNSGNTIYF
CDR3 DNA: TGTGCCAGCAGTCCGCAGAATTCTGGAAACACCATATATTTT
J gene: TRBJ1-3
clone size: .
V gene: TRBV28
D gene: .

CDR3 protein: CASSPQDSKETQYF
CDR3 DNA: TGTGCCAGCTCACCACAGGACTCGAAAGAGACCCAGTACTTC
J gene: TRBJ2-5
clone size: .
V gene: TRBV18
D gene: .

CDR3 protein: CASSESRGDQPQHF
CDR3 DNA: TGTGCCAGCAGCGAATCCCGGGGGGATCAGCCCCAGCATTTT
J gene: TRBJ1-5
clone size: .
V gene: TRBV7-8
D gene: .

CDR3 protein: CASSLDWGGRDTEAFF
CDR3 DNA: TGTGCCAGCAGTTTGGATTGGGGGGGTAGGGACACTGAAGCTTTCTTT
J gene: TRBJ1-1
clone size: .
V gene: TRBV27
D gene: .

CDR3 protein: CASSAGTSRETQYF
CDR3 DNA: TGTGCCAGCAGCGCTGGAACTAGTAGAGAGACCCAGTACTTC
J gene: TRBJ2-5
clone size: .
V gene: TRBV9
D gene: .

CDR3 protein: CATSRDRPSGNTIYF
CDR3 DNA: TGTGCCACCAGCAGGGACAGGCCCTCTGGAAACACCATATATTTT
J gene: TRBJ1-3
clone size: .
V gene: TRBV15
D gene: TRBD1

CDR3 protein: CAWSVRNRVDQPQHF
CDR3 DNA: TGTGCCTGGAGTGTACGTAACAGGGTGGATCAGCCCCAGCATTTT
J gene: TRBJ1-5
clone size: once
V gene: TRBV30
D gene: .